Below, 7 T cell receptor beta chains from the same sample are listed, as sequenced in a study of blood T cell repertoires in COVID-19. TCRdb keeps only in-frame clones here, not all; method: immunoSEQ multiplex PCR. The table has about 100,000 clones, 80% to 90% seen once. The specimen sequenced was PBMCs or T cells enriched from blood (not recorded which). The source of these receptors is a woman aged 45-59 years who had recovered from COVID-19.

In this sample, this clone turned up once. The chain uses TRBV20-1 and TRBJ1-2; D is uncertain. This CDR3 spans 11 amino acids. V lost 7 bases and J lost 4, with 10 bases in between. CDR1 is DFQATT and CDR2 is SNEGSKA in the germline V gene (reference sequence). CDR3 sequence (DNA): TGCAGTGTGGGCAGAAGCTATGGCTACACCTTC. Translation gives CSVGRSYGYTF.

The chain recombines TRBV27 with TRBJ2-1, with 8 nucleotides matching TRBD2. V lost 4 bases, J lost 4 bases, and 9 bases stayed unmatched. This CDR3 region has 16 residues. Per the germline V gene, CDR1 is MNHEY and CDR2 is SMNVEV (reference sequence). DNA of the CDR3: TGTGCCAGCAGTTATGCCGGGACTAGAGTTTACAATGAGCAGTTCTTC. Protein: CASSYAGTRVYNEQFF.

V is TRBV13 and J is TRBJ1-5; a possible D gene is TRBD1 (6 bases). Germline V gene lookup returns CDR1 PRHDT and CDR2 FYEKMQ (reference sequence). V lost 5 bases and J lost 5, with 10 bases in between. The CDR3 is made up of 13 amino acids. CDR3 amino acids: CASSTKGDQPQHF. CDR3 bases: TGTGCCAGCAGCACAAAGGGGGATCAGCCCCAGCATTTT.

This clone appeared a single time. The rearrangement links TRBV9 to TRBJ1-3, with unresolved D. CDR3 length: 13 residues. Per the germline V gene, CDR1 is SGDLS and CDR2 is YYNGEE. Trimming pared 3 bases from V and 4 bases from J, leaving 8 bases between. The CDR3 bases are TGTGCCAGCAGCGCTACTCCCGGAAACACCATATATTTT. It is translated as CASSATPGNTIYF.

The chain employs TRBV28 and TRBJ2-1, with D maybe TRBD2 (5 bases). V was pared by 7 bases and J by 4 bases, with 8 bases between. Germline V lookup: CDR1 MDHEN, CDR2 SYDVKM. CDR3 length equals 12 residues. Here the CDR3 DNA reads TGTGCCAGCAAAGAGGGTTACAATGAGCAGTTCTTC. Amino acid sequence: CASKEGYNEQFF.

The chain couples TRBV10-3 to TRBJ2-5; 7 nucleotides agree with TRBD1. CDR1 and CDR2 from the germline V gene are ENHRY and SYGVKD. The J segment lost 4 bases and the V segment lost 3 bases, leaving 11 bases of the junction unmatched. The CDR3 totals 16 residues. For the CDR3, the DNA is TGTGCCATCAGTGATTTAAGACAGGGAACCCGAGAGACCCAGTACTTC. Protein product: CAISDLRQGTRETQYF.

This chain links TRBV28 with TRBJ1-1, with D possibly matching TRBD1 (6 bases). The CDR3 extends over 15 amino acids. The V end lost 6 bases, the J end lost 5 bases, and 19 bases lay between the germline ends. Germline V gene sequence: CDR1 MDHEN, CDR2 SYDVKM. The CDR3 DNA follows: TGTGCCAGCAGATACTACCCCACAGGGTGGACTGAAGCTTTCTTT. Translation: CASRYYPTGWTEAFF.